Shown below are 24 T cell receptor beta chains from a single sample sequenced in a study of breast tumors, draining lymph nodes, adjacent tissues. MiXCR, run by TCRdb on the multiplex PCR reads, gives a single entry per CDR3 protein. The data contain around 190,000 distinct CDR3 sequences, about 30% of them seen just once; the ten biggest clones take up around 4.5%. The lymph nodes were axillary draining lymph nodes from breast cancer patients. Material: axillary lymph node tissue. The receptors here all came from a female donor with breast cancer. Some clones in this sample may be carry-over from other donors' samples.

This clonotype was observed many times. This chain connects TRBV7-2 to TRBJ2-1; 7 bases map to TRBD2. V gave up 8 bases and J gave up 7 bases; unmatched junction bases: 11. Germline values: CDR1 SGHTA, CDR2 FQGNSA. This CDR3 is 14 amino acids long. The CDR3 coding sequence is TGTGCCAGCCTAAGGCTAGCGGCCTCTAATGAGCAGTTCTTC. This codes for CASLRLAASNEQFF.

This clonotype was observed at least ten times. This chain joins TRBV15 and TRBJ2-1; D tentatively fits TRBD1 or TRBD2 (5 bases each). V was pared by 4 bases and J by 2 bases, with 15 bases between. CDR3 length equals 16 residues. Per the germline V gene, CDR1 is LNHNV and CDR2 is YYDKDF (reference sequence). CDR3 coding DNA: TGTGCCACCAGCAAGAGCAGGGAGTCGGCCTACAATGAGCAGTTCTTC. Its protein product is CATSKSRESAYNEQFF. Full variable domain (missing parts from reference TRBV15 and TRBJ2-1): DAMVIQNPRYQVTQFGKPVTLSCSQTLNHNVMYWYQQKSSQAPKLLFHYYDKDFNNEADTPDNFQSRRPNTSFCFLDIRSPGLGDTAMYLCATSKSRESAYNEQFFGPGTRLTVL.

As regards this clonotype: A junction boundary mismatches the germline segment, possibly from a read error. V and J are TRBV7-2 and TRBJ1-4; the D gene is possibly TRBD1 (6 bases). The CDR3 spans 15 residues. The germline V gene has CDR1 SGHTA and CDR2 FQGNSA. The CDR3 coding sequence is TGTGCCAGCAGCTTAGCGGTCGGAGGGGGGGAAAAACTGGTTTTT. The encoded protein is CASSLAVGGGEKLVF.

The sample holds a few counts of this clonotype. The J gene is TRBJ1-2, the V gene TRBV6-5, with a weak D call TRBD1 (6 bases). This CDR3 has 13 residues. The V end lost 5 bases, the J end lost 7 bases, and 14 bases lay between the germline ends. From germline, CDR1 is MNHEY and CDR2 SVGAGI. The CDR3 region is CASSPWGGGGYTF. The CDR3 bases are TGTGCCAGCAGTCCTTGGGGGGGCGGTGGCTACACCTTC.

This clonotype was found many times. The chain's CDR3 is CASSLVGVDNYGYTF. CDR3 sequence (DNA): TGTGCCAGCAGCTTAGTCGGTGTCGATAACTATGGCTACACCTTC. The V call is TRBV7-9, the J call TRBJ1-2; D ambiguous. The CDR3 is 15 residues long. Trimming left V 1 base short and J 1 base short, with 10 bases between. The germline gives CDR1 SEHNR, CDR2 FQNEAQ (reference sequence).

The chain has TRBV7-8 and TRBJ2-6, with D maybe TRBD1 (5 bases). CDR1 is SGHVS and CDR2 is FQNEAQ in the germline V gene. The V end was cut by 1 base, the J end by 0 bases, with 7 bases between. The CDR3 has 16 amino acids. The CDR3 DNA reads TGTGCCAGCAGCTTAGGGGGCATCTCTGGGGCCAACGTCCTGACTTTC. This encodes CASSLGGISGANVLTF.

The V and J genes are TRBV6-5 and TRBJ2-2; 8 bases line up with TRBD2. The J segment lost 2 bases and the V segment lost 5 bases, leaving 4 bases of the junction unmatched. The CDR3 is made up of 15 amino acids. Per the germline V gene, CDR1 is MNHEY and CDR2 is SVGAGI. In nucleotides, the CDR3 is TGTGCCAGCAGTACACTAGCGGTTAACACCGGGGAGCTGTTTTTT. Translating gives CASSTLAVNTGELFF.

This clonotype was seen at least ten times. This rearrangement joins TRBV11-3 to TRBJ2-5; D possibly uses TRBD1 or TRBD2 (5 bases each). Germline loops: CDR1 SGHNT, CDR2 YENEEA. The CDR3 covers 12 residues. V gave up 5 bases and J gave up 5 bases, with 9 bases separating them. The CDR3 spells CASSRGTETQYF. For the CDR3, the DNA is TGTGCCAGCAGCCGGGGCACGGAGACCCAGTACTTC.

In this sample, this clonotype turned up many times. The chain carries TRBV7-9 and TRBJ2-7; D is perhaps TRBD1 (6 bases). The CDR3 is 13 residues long. The germline V gene has CDR1 SEHNR and CDR2 FQNEAQ (reference sequence). Trimming left V 3 bases short and J 2 bases short, with 8 bases between. The CDR3 reads CASSFRGPYEQYF. DNA for the CDR3: TGTGCCAGCAGCTTCAGGGGACCCTACGAGCAGTACTTC.

Worth noting for this clonotype: This could be a read error, since a much larger clone is one nucleotide away. The CDR3 does not end in the conserved phenylalanine or tryptophan, so this is likely a read error. The rearrangement uses TRBV9 and TRBJ2-5; perhaps TRBD2 as D (6 bases). V shed 7 bases and J shed 4 bases, with 14 bases lying between them. The CDR3 has 13 amino acids. Per germline, CDR1 SGDLS and CDR2 YYNGEE. In DNA, the CDR3 is TGTGCCAGCTCACCACAGCGGGCAGAGACCCAGTACTCC. The encoded protein is CASSPQRAETQYS.

This clonotype was found many times. The chain carries TRBV7-3 and TRBJ1-6, with 9 bases aligning to TRBD1. V dropped 5 bases and J dropped 8; count of bases not matched to a gene: 7. Per germline, CDR1 SGHTA and CDR2 FQGTGA. CDR3 length: 15 residues. The DNA for the CDR3 is TGTGCCAGCAGCCACGGGACAGGGTTATATTCACCCCTCCACTTT. Translation gives CASSHGTGLYSPLHF.

This clonotype has at least ten counts. The chain links TRBV7-8 to TRBJ2-7; 7 nucleotides agree with TRBD1. The junction had 8 bases not matched to a gene; V was cut back by 5 bases and J by 4 bases. The CDR3 is made up of 14 amino acids. Germline CDR1 and CDR2: SGHVS and FQNEAQ. The CDR3 sequence is CASSAKGARYEQYF. The CDR3 DNA follows: TGTGCCAGCAGCGCAAAGGGGGCGCGGTACGAGCAGTACTTC. Based on the CDR3 plus reference TRBV7-8 and TRBJ2-7, the full variable domain is GAGVSQSPRYKVAKRGQDVALRCDPISGHVSLFWYQQALGQGPEFLTYFQNEAQLDKSGLPSDRFFAERPEGSVSTLKIQRTQQEDSAVYLCASSAKGARYEQYFGPGTRLTVT.

This chain connects TRBV5-1 to TRBJ1-2, with TRBD1 matching 10 bases. This CDR3 is built from 14 residues. Germline V lookup: CDR1 SGHRS, CDR2 YFSETQ. V dropped 4 bases and J dropped 14; count of bases not matched to a gene: 14. For the CDR3, the DNA is TGCGCCAGCAGCCCTGGGACAGGGGATAATGACTATACCTTC. This codes for CASSPGTGDNDYTF. Together with reference TRBV5-1 and TRBJ1-2, the CDR3 gives the full variable domain: KAGVTQTPRYLIKTRGQQVTLSCSPISGHRSVSWYQQTPGQGLQFLFEYFSETQRNKGNFPGRFSGRQFSNSRSEMNVSTLELGDSALYLCASSPGTGDNDYTFGSGTRLTVV.

A remark on this clonotype: An end of the junction differs from the germline gene, which may be a read error. The V call is TRBV6-5, the J call TRBJ1-2; D not certain. The CDR3 length is 16 residues. The germline V gene encodes CDR1 MNHEY and CDR2 SVGAGI. CDR3 coding DNA: TGTGCCAGCAGTCACTCGAGTACACTTTCCCCTTATGGCTACACCTTC. This gives the protein CASSHSSTLSPYGYTF.

About this clonotype: A read error may explain this, as a much larger clone is one base away. The chain carries TRBV20-1 and TRBJ2-1, with 10 nucleotides matching TRBD2. Trimming cost V 5 bases and J 2 bases; bases outside gene matches: 3. Germline CDR1 reads DFQATT; CDR2 reads SNEGSKA (reference sequence). This CDR3 has 14 amino acids. The CDR3 DNA follows: TGCAGTGCTGCGAGCGGGGGGGCCTACAATGAGCAGTTCTTC. Protein sequence: CSAASGGAYNEQFF.

This clonotype was seen at least ten times. This rearrangement joins TRBV11-3 to TRBJ2-3; D could derive from TRBD1 or TRBD2 (6 bases each). CDR1 SGHNT and CDR2 YENEEA come from the germline V gene. This CDR3 is 15 amino acids long. The V end was cut by 5 bases, the J end by 0 bases, with 12 bases between. The CDR3 reads CASSRTGRSTDTQYF. The CDR3 coding sequence is TGTGCCAGCAGCCGTACAGGGAGGAGCACAGATACGCAGTATTTT. Based on the CDR3 plus reference TRBV11-3 and TRBJ2-3, the full variable domain is EAGVVQSPRYKIIEKKQPVAFWCNPISGHNTLYWYLQNLGQGPELLIRYENEEAVDDSQLPKDRFSAERLKGVDSTLKIQPAELGDSAVYLCASSRTGRSTDTQYFGPGTRLTVL.

Many counts were recorded for this clonotype. This rearrangement joins TRBV5-6 to TRBJ2-5; D is perhaps TRBD1 or TRBD2 (5 bases each). Germline CDR1 SGHDT, CDR2 YYEEEE. Trimming took off 4 bases at V and 1 base at J, with 17 bases between the two ends. This CDR3 is 16 amino acids long. In DNA, the CDR3 is TGTGCCAGCAGCCCCCCAGGGAGAGAGGTCCAAGAGACCCAGTACTTC. Translated, it gives CASSPPGREVQETQYF.

The chain carries TRBV7-8 and TRBJ1-4; TRBD1 is a possible D gene (5 bases). The V gene lost 1 base and the J gene lost 7 bases, with 13 bases spanning the gap. The CDR3 consists of 15 residues. Germline V gives CDR1 SGHVS, CDR2 FQNEAQ. Here the CDR3 reads CASSLDPRGTEKLFF. DNA of the CDR3: TGTGCCAGCAGCTTAGACCCTAGGGGTACTGAAAAACTGTTTTTT.

About this clonotype: A much larger clone lies one base from this, so it may be a read error. This chain connects TRBV9 to TRBJ2-1; TRBD2 might be the D (6 bases). There are 14 residues in the CDR3. Germline values: CDR1 SGDLS, CDR2 YYNGEE. The CDR3 spells CASAGRENYNEQSF. Written as DNA, the CDR3 is TGTGCCAGCGCCGGGAGAGAAAACTACAATGAGCAGTCCTTC.

This clonotype has at least ten counts. The gene calls are TRBV6-1 and TRBJ1-6, with TRBD1 matching over 8 bases. V was clipped by 5 bases and J by 3 bases; unmatched bases: 6. From germline, CDR1 is MNHNS and CDR2 SASEGT. The CDR3 has 16 amino acids. DNA of the CDR3: TGTGCCAGCAGTCCCAAGACAGGGGTCTATAATTCACCCCTCCACTTT. Its protein is CASSPKTGVYNSPLHF.

This chain uses TRBV19 with TRBJ1-1; D not resolved. The CDR3 has 15 amino acids. Per germline, CDR1 LNHDA and CDR2 SQIVND (reference sequence). Trimming stripped 6 bases from V and 6 bases from J, with 20 bases between. The CDR3 sequence: CASSPDSRIDAEAFF. As DNA, the CDR3 is TGTGCCAGTAGCCCAGACTCCCGAATTGACGCTGAAGCTTTCTTT.

The chain links TRBV2 to TRBJ1-5; TRBD1 agrees at 8 bases. V trimming: 6 bases; J trimming: 2 bases; junction bases outside the gene matches: 3. The CDR3 runs to 14 residues. From germline, CDR1 is SNHLY and CDR2 FYNNEI. CDR3 nucleotide sequence: TGTGCCAGCAGAGGGACAGGAGGCAATCAGCCCCAGCATTTT. It codes for CASRGTGGNQPQHF.

The V and J genes are TRBV2 and TRBJ2-3, with 13 bases matching TRBD2. V was clipped by 6 bases and J by 2 bases; unmatched bases: 11. Germline V gene sequence: CDR1 SNHLY, CDR2 FYNNEI. This CDR3 region has 18 residues. CDR3 DNA sequence: TGTGCCAGCAGAGCCTGGGGACTAGCGGGAACCCACACAGATACGCAGTATTTT. Protein product: CASRAWGLAGTHTDTQYF. The whole variable domain, remainder taken from reference TRBV2 and TRBJ2-3, is EPEVTQTPSHQVTQMGQEVILRCVPISNHLYFYWYRQILGQKVEFLVSFYNNEISEKSEIFDDQFSVERPDGSNFTLKIRSTKLEDSAMYFCASRAWGLAGTHTDTQYFGPGTRLTVL.

This clonotype was detected many times. The gene calls are TRBV10-3 and TRBJ2-7, with D tentatively TRBD1 (6 bases). Germline CDR1 ENHRY, CDR2 SYGVKD. The CDR3 runs to 13 residues. The V end lost 2 bases, the J end lost 5 bases, and 10 bases lay between the germline ends. The CDR3 nucleotides read TGTGCCATCAGTGAGCGACAGGACCACGAGCAGTACTTC. Its protein is CAISERQDHEQYF.